Presented here are 21 T cell receptor beta chains from one specimen sequenced in a study of blood T cell repertoires in COVID-19. Clones were sequenced by immunoSEQ multiplex PCR, and TCRdb holds only the in-frame ones, with some missing. Of about 15,000 clones in the sample, 80% to 90% were seen once. The sample comprised peripheral blood. The receptor set was obtained from a man between 65 and 85 years old in a cohort sampled during active COVID-19.

The V and J genes are TRBV28 and TRBJ1-3; TRBD1 aligns across 7 bases. CDR3 length: 17 residues. J gave up 3 bases and V 5 bases, and 13 bases lay outside the gene matches. CDR1 and CDR2 from the germline V gene are MDHEN and SYDVKM. The CDR3 nucleotides read TGTGCCAGCAGTGCTGTTACAGGGGTGGAAAATGGAAACACCATATATTTT. This translates into CASSAVTGVENGNTIYF. Variable domain in full (rest from reference TRBV28 and TRBJ1-3): DVKVTQSSRYLVKRTGEKVFLECVQDMDHENMFWYRQDPGLGLRLIYFSYDVKMKEKGDIPEGYSVSREKKERFSLILESASTNQTSMYLCASSAVTGVENGNTIYFGEGSWLTVV.

The V call is TRBV28, the J call TRBJ2-5, with 10 bases identical to TRBD1. Looked up from germline, CDR1 is MDHEN and CDR2 is SYDVKM. The CDR3 runs to 15 residues. V trimming: 6 bases; J trimming: 0 bases; junction bases outside the gene matches: 4. CDR3 region: CASRKGQGNQETQYF. The CDR3 DNA sequence: TGTGCCAGCAGGAAGGGACAGGGGAACCAAGAGACCCAGTACTTC.

The chain couples TRBV28 to TRBJ2-5, with 8 nucleotides matching TRBD1. This CDR3 comprises 14 residues. Trimming took 3 bases from V and 4 from J; bases not matched to a gene: 4. In germline, CDR1 is MDHEN, CDR2 SYDVKM. The CDR3 DNA reads TGTGCCAGCAGTTTCCGGACAGGGAGAGAGACCCAGTACTTC. Its protein product is CASSFRTGRETQYF. Using reference TRBV28 and TRBJ2-5 for the parts outside the CDR3, the full variable domain is DVKVTQSSRYLVKRTGEKVFLECVQDMDHENMFWYRQDPGLGLRLIYFSYDVKMKEKGDIPEGYSVSREKKERFSLILESASTNQTSMYLCASSFRTGRETQYFGPGTRLLVL.

V is TRBV11-2 and J is TRBJ2-3; 10 bases map to TRBD1. CDR1 and CDR2 (germline): SGHAT, FQNNGV. Trimming at V came to 1 base and at J to 2 bases, leaving 6 bases not matched to a gene. The CDR3 has 17 residues. CDR3 protein: CASSLGGQGSLTDTQYF. CDR3 DNA: TGTGCCAGCAGCTTAGGGGGACAGGGGTCACTCACAGATACGCAGTATTTT.

V gene TRBV4-1 combines with J gene TRBJ2-2, with D perhaps matching TRBD1 (6 bases). This CDR3 has 15 amino acids. From germline, CDR1 is MGHRA and CDR2 YSYEKL. V shed 1 base and J shed 5 bases, with 11 bases lying between them. The CDR3 nucleotides are TGCGCCAGCAGCCAAGCAGGGGCAGGAACCGGGGAGCTGTTTTTT. Translation: CASSQAGAGTGELFF.

In nucleotides, the CDR3 is TGTGCCAGCAGCAAGTCACTCCTCTGGGGCAGAGGCTGGAAATTCGCCATATATTTT. Residues: CASSKSLLWGRGWKFAIYF. The chain joins TRBV21-1 to TRBJ1-3; the table gives TRBD1 as D, unverified against the DNA. TRBV21-1 is a pseudogene locus. CDR3 length equals 19 residues.

The chain has TRBV27 and TRBJ2-5; D is ambiguous. This CDR3 is 15 amino acids long. Trimming took off 0 bases at V and 4 bases at J, with 12 bases between the two ends. Per the germline V gene, CDR1 is MNHEY and CDR2 is SMNVEV (reference sequence). The CDR3 loop is CASSLSGRWAETQYF. In DNA form, the CDR3 reads TGTGCCAGCAGTTTATCTGGCAGATGGGCAGAGACCCAGTACTTC.

The J gene is TRBJ2-1, the V gene TRBV7-2; possible D gene TRBD2, 6 bases. Germline CDR1 is SGHTA and CDR2 is FQGNSA. V lost 5 bases to trimming and J lost 0 bases, with 11 bases between them. This CDR3 has 15 amino acids. The CDR3 spells CASSPERVSYNEQFF. As DNA, the CDR3 is TGTGCCAGCAGCCCCGAGCGGGTCTCCTACAATGAGCAGTTCTTC.

This clone was found a few times. Other DNA sequences within the sample encode an identical CDR3. This rearrangement joins TRBV5-6 to TRBJ1-6, with D maybe TRBD1 (5 bases). The CDR3 is 14 amino acids. Germline V gene sequence: CDR1 SGHDT, CDR2 YYEEEE. V lost 0 bases, J lost 7 bases, and 8 bases lay in between. CDR3 sequence: CASSLAGYNSPLHF. CDR3 sequence (DNA): TGTGCCAGCAGCTTGGCAGGGTACAATTCACCCCTCCACTTT.

The chain carries TRBV2 and TRBJ2-3; 8 bases match TRBD1. Trimming cost V 5 bases and J 0 bases; bases outside gene matches: 4. This CDR3 contains 15 residues. CDR1 SNHLY and CDR2 FYNNEI come from the germline V gene. The CDR3 nucleotides are TGTGCCAGCAGTCCAAGGACAGGGAGCACAGATACGCAGTATTTT. Its translation: CASSPRTGSTDTQYF.

The chain carries TRBV6-4 and TRBJ2-1; TRBD2 matches at 14 bases. Unmatched junction bases numbered 7, after V lost 5 bases and J lost 7 bases. The CDR3 has 16 residues. The V gene's germline CDR1 is MRHNA and CDR2 SNTAGT. Written as DNA, the CDR3 is TGTGCCAGCAGTACCACCGGGACTAGCGGGAGTAATGAGCAGTTCTTC. Translation: CASSTTGTSGSNEQFF.

The J gene is TRBJ2-3, the V gene TRBV7-9, with 10 nucleotides matching TRBD2. With V trimmed by 0 bases and J by 6 bases, 6 bases remained unmatched. This CDR3 comprises 16 residues. CDR1 and CDR2 from the germline V gene are SEHNR and FQNEAQ (reference sequence). The CDR3 DNA sequence: TGTGCCAGCAGCTTAGCGGTAGCGGGAGGTGGGGATACGCAGTATTTT. Its protein is CASSLAVAGGGDTQYF.

The gene calls are TRBV21-1 and TRBJ1-3; TRBD1 is the table's D call, not checked against the DNA. TRBV21-1 is noted as a pseudogene. The CDR3 loop spans 18 amino acids. The CDR3 DNA sequence: TGTGCCAGCAGCCGCCGGCGGACAGCTTTCTCCCCGGGAAACACCATATATTTT. Amino acid sequence: CASSRRRTAFSPGNTIYF.

The CDR3 sequence: CASSRSGSSGNTIYF. The CDR3 DNA reads as TGTGCCAGCAGCAGGTCCGGGAGCTCTGGAAACACCATATATTTT. V usage is TRBV7-3 and J usage is TRBJ1-3; D gene uncertain. The V and J ends lost 5 bases and 0 bases respectively, with 11 bases between them. Germline CDR1 and CDR2: SGHTA and FQGTGA. The CDR3 runs 15 residues.

The chain employs TRBV11-2 and TRBJ2-3; 12 positions agree with TRBD2. V shed 1 base and J 0 bases; nucleotides not matched to a gene: 8. The germline V gene has CDR1 SGHAT and CDR2 FQNNGV. This CDR3 spans 19 amino acids. The CDR3 is CASSLGASSGRESTDTQYF. CDR3 DNA: TGTGCCAGCAGCTTAGGAGCGTCTAGCGGGAGGGAAAGCACAGATACGCAGTATTTT.

This chain connects TRBV3-1 (or the pseudogene TRBV3-2) to TRBJ2-7, with 8 bases lining up with TRBD2. The CDR3 covers 13 residues. Losses at the gene ends were 0 bases for V and 10 bases for J; bases not matched to a gene: 5. Germline V CDR1 and CDR2: LGHDT, YNNKEL (reference sequence). DNA of the CDR3: TGTGCCAGCAGCCAAGATGTGAGCGGGAGACAGTACTTC. Amino acid sequence: CASSQDVSGRQYF.

There are a few counts of this clone. As DNA, the CDR3 is TGTGCCAGCAGTGGGGGCAATAGCAATCAGCCCCAGCATTTT. This encodes CASSGGNSNQPQHF. The chain employs TRBV6-6 and TRBJ1-5, with a tentative D call TRBD1 (6 bases). The CDR3 sequence is 14 residues long. Trimming removed 5 bases at V and 0 bases at J, with 8 bases between. Germline V lookup: CDR1 MNHNY, CDR2 SVGAGI (reference sequence).

This CDR3 is CASQRGLQETQYF. CDR3 nucleotide sequence: TGTGCCAGCCAGCGCGGATTACAAGAGACCCAGTACTTC. The V gene is TRBV9, the J gene TRBJ2-5; D unclear. Germline V lookup: CDR1 SGDLS, CDR2 YYNGEE. The ends were cut back, 7 bases at V and 2 bases at J, with 12 bases in the middle. The length of the CDR3 is 13 residues.

The J gene is TRBJ1-4, the V gene TRBV7-6, with TRBD1 matching over 8 bases. V was clipped by 3 bases and J by 10 bases; unmatched bases: 13. The CDR3 loop spans 16 amino acids. Germline CDR1 SGHVS, CDR2 FNYEAQ. CDR3 sequence: CASSLPMTGEGGKLFF. CDR3 sequence (DNA): TGTGCCAGCAGCTTGCCGATGACAGGGGAGGGAGGAAAACTGTTTTTT.

This clone was found a few times. The chain links TRBV4-1 to TRBJ1-1; weak D call: TRBD1 (5 bases). CDR1 and CDR2 from the germline V gene are MGHRA and YSYEKL. The CDR3 runs to 15 residues. The V and J ends lost 3 bases and 2 bases respectively, with 13 bases between them. For the CDR3, the DNA is TGCGCCAGCAGCCACCCCCAGGGAATTAACACTGAAGCTTTCTTT. Amino acids: CASSHPQGINTEAFF.

The chain combines TRBV19 with TRBJ1-2; TRBD1 matches at 9 bases. V trimming: 5 bases; J trimming: 1 base; junction bases outside the gene matches: 5. The CDR3 contains 15 residues. Germline CDR1 is LNHDA and CDR2 is SQIVND (reference sequence). CDR3 nucleotides: TGTGCCAGTAGTCCTGGGACAGGGAATAACTATGGCTACACCTTC. Amino acids: CASSPGTGNNYGYTF.